Shown below are 12 T cell receptor beta chains from a single sample sequenced in a study of cytomegalovirus exposure and HLA in healthy donors. Produced via immunoSEQ multiplex PCR; TCRdb's table is partial and in-frame only. The repertoire holds roughly 300,000 clones, with about nine tenths as singletons. Sequenced: PBMCs. The origin of the receptors is a woman aged 30 to 39 in good health and CMV-seropositive.

This clone was observed a single time. The gene calls are TRBV9 and TRBJ1-1; the D gene is possibly TRBD1 (5 bases). Per germline, CDR1 SGDLS and CDR2 YYNGEE. The CDR3 extends over 15 amino acids. V lost 0 bases to trimming and J lost 3 bases, with 12 bases between them. The CDR3 spells CASSVGGVVDTEAFF. In DNA form, the CDR3 reads TGTGCCAGCAGCGTAGGAGGGGTAGTCGACACTGAAGCTTTCTTT.

The chain has TRBV19 and TRBJ1-5; perhaps TRBD1 as D (6 bases). CDR3 size: 15 residues. The germline gives CDR1 LNHDA, CDR2 SQIVND (reference sequence). V lost 10 bases and J 2 bases, leaving 18 bases between the germline ends. The CDR3 nucleotides read TGTGCCACTAGACAGGATAGCTCGGGCAATCAGCCCCAGCATTTT. Amino acids: CATRQDSSGNQPQHF.

This clone came up once. The V gene is TRBV19, the J gene TRBJ2-7, with 10 positions matching TRBD1. The CDR3 has 14 amino acids. V lost 8 bases, J lost 3 bases, and 7 bases stayed unmatched. The germline CDR1 and CDR2 sequences are LNHDA and SQIVND (reference sequence). The CDR3 coding sequence is TGTGCCAGTTCAAAGGGACAGGGGATCTACGAGCAGTACTTC. Translation gives CASSKGQGIYEQYF. The full variable domain, its missing parts supplied by reference TRBV19 and TRBJ2-7, is DGGITQSPKYLFRKEGQNVTLSCEQNLNHDAMYWYRQDPGQGLRLIYYSQIVNDFQKGDIAEGYSVSREKKESFPLTVTSAQKNPTAFYLCASSKGQGIYEQYFGPGTRLTVT.

The chain links TRBV30 to TRBJ1-1; no firm D call. Looked up from germline, CDR1 is GTSNPN and CDR2 is SVGIG (reference sequence). The V end lost 0 bases, the J end lost 0 bases, and 11 bases lay between the germline ends. CDR3 length: 15 amino acids. The CDR3 sequence: CAWSVEGLMNTEAFF. The CDR3 DNA reads TGTGCCTGGAGTGTAGAAGGACTAATGAACACTGAAGCTTTCTTT.

The chain carries TRBV7-2 and TRBJ2-6; no definite D call. Trimming pared 0 bases from V and 0 bases from J, leaving 9 bases between. Looked up from germline, CDR1 is SGHTA and CDR2 is FQGNSA. The CDR3 covers 17 residues. The CDR3 nucleotides read TGTGCCAGCAGCTTAGCTGTCGGCCTCTCTGGGGCCAACGTCCTGACTTTC. It encodes CASSLAVGLSGANVLTF.

The chain is built from TRBV28 and TRBJ1-2, with D tentatively TRBD1 (5 bases). This CDR3 region has 13 residues. The V gene's germline CDR1 is MDHEN and CDR2 SYDVKM. Trimming cost V 8 bases and J 0 bases, with 10 bases left between them. The CDR3 loop reads CASATASNYGYTF. DNA of the CDR3: TGTGCCAGCGCGACAGCCTCTAACTATGGCTACACCTTC.

The count of this clone is one. V usage is TRBV6-1 and J usage is TRBJ1-5, with D unresolved. CDR1 MNHNS and CDR2 SASEGT come from the germline V gene. V gave up 2 bases and J gave up 7 bases, with 9 bases separating them. This CDR3 has 13 amino acids. CDR3 sequence reads: CASSETPVQPQHF. The CDR3 nucleotides read TGTGCCAGCAGTGAAACCCCAGTCCAGCCCCAGCATTTT.

V and J are TRBV10-2 and TRBJ2-1; the D is unclear. V lost 0 bases to trimming and J lost 4 bases, with 1 base between them. CDR1 and CDR2 from the germline V gene are WSHSY and SAAADI. CDR3 length equals 12 residues. CDR3 in DNA: TGCGCCAGCAGTGAGTCGTACAATGAGCAGTTCTTC. Encoded protein: CASSESYNEQFF.

The gene calls are TRBV7-2 and TRBJ1-3; 7 bases line up with TRBD1. V lost 5 bases to trimming and J lost 2 bases; unmatched junction nucleotides: 6. The CDR3 is 15 amino acids. Germline lookup yields CDR1 SGHTA and CDR2 FQGNSA. The CDR3 DNA is TGTGCCAGCAGCACCCAACAGGGGACTGGAAACACCATATATTTT. This sequence encodes CASSTQQGTGNTIYF.

The chain is built from TRBV19 and TRBJ1-5; 8 nucleotides line up with TRBD1. CDR1 and CDR2 (germline): LNHDA, SQIVND (reference sequence). CDR3 length equals 12 residues. With V trimmed by 4 bases and J by 7 bases, 0 bases remained unmatched. CDR3 coding DNA: TGTGCCAGTAGTACAGGGGGCCAGCCCCAGCATTTT. This codes for CASSTGGQPQHF.

This clone was seen only a few times. The gene calls are TRBV29-1 and TRBJ1-5, with a tentative D call TRBD1 (6 bases). CDR1 and CDR2 from the germline V gene are SQVTM and ANQGSEA. V was shortened by 6 bases and J by 3 bases, with 12 bases between the two germline ends. The CDR3 contains 13 residues. The CDR3 loop is CSVEGGNNQPQHF. For the CDR3, the DNA is TGCAGCGTCGAGGGGGGAAACAATCAGCCCCAGCATTTT.

The chain carries TRBV4-2 and TRBJ1-4; perhaps TRBD1 as D (5 bases). The CDR3 covers 15 residues. V was clipped by 4 bases and J by 6 bases, with 15 bases between them. CDR1 LGHNA and CDR2 YNFKEQ come from the germline V gene. The CDR3, as DNA: TGTGCCAGCAGCCCCGCGAGGACGGGGGATGAAAAACTGTTTTTT. This encodes CASSPARTGDEKLFF.